Below, one T cell receptor (beta chain) is given with its context. Its antigen is undetermined. Profiled with immunoSEQ multiplex PCR; TCRdb holds only in-frame clones, not every one. The data contain about 1.1 million clones, roughly 80% of them singletons. The data originate from a study of shared clonotypes between healthy human individuals. Study information: Aged between 18 and 49, the donors were a couple of women and a few men. General study findings and limits: Depth of sequencing was expected to influence donor clonotype sharing.

Germline lookup yields CDR1 SGHRS and CDR2 YFSETQ. This CDR3 comprises 15 residues. Trimming removed 4 bases from V and 2 bases from J, with 15 bases in between. The sequence was collected from a man younger than 30 in good health. Some clones in this sample may be carry-over from other donors' samples. The sample was memory CD4+ T cells from PBMCs. Subset specified: CD45RA-negative fraction. The rearrangement uses TRBV5-1 and TRBJ1-2; tentative D call: TRBD1 (6 bases). In nucleotides, the CDR3 is TGCGCCAGCAGCATCATGACAGGCCCCAACTATGGCTACACCTTC. This gives the protein CASSIMTGPNYGYTF.